Presented here are 11 T cell receptor beta chains from one specimen sequenced in a study of Graves' ophthalmopathy and Graves' hyperthyroidism. Amplification of the TCR beta CDR3 regions used RNA transcripts (as template). A first-round RT-PCR used HTBI primers, followed by a second-round multiplex PCR. TCRdb ran MiXCR on the multiplex PCR reads and lists one entry per CDR3 protein. The sample has 500,000 to 700,000 distinct CDR3 sequences; 20% to 25% are singletons. The material sequenced was peripheral blood. All receptors come from a woman younger than 35 with stable Graves' hyperthyroidism. Some clones in this sample may be carry-over from other donors' samples.

This clonotype showed up many times. The rearrangement uses TRBV6-2 or TRBV6-3 and TRBJ2-7; 8 positions match TRBD1. The ends lost 5 bases at V and 2 bases at J; junction bases unmatched: 5. CDR1 and CDR2 (germline): MNHEY, SVGEGT. The CDR3 has 14 residues. The CDR3 here is CASSGTGQPYEQYF. CDR3 DNA: TGTGCCAGCAGTGGGACAGGCCAACCCTACGAGCAGTACTTC.

This clonotype was recorded a few times. The J gene is TRBJ2-7, the V gene TRBV5-6; 7 bases match TRBD2. The CDR3 loop spans 14 amino acids. The germline V gene has CDR1 SGHDT and CDR2 YYEEEE. V dropped 7 bases and J dropped 0; count of bases not matched to a gene: 7. CDR3 amino acids: CASHSSGPSYEQYF. The CDR3 DNA is TGTGCCAGCCACTCTAGCGGACCCTCCTACGAGCAGTACTTC.

The genes are TRBV12-3 or TRBV12-4 and TRBJ1-1; TRBD1 matches at 8 bases. The CDR3 totals 16 residues. Trimming removed 6 bases from V and 1 base from J; junction bases left unmatched: 10. The CDR3 loop reads CASSQRTGQRNTEAFF. For the CDR3, the DNA is TGTGCCAGCAGCCAGAGGACAGGGCAACGGAACACTGAAGCTTTCTTT.

The chain recombines TRBV10-3 with TRBJ2-7, with 9 bases identical to TRBD1. V dropped 4 bases and J dropped 3; count of bases not matched to a gene: 4. CDR1 is ENHRY and CDR2 is SYGVKD in the germline V gene. The CDR3 contains 14 residues. The chain's CDR3 is CAISGRDRDYEQYF. CDR3 coding DNA: TGTGCCATCAGTGGCCGGGACAGGGACTACGAGCAGTACTTC.

This clonotype was seen at least ten times. The chain couples TRBV6-1 to TRBJ1-2, with a weak D call TRBD1 (5 bases). Germline CDR1 is MNHNS and CDR2 is SASEGT. This CDR3 has 16 residues. The ends were cut back, 2 bases at V and 6 bases at J, with 19 bases in the middle. The CDR3 region is CASSEWGSDITDGYTF. DNA of the CDR3: TGTGCCAGCAGTGAATGGGGCAGCGATATTACTGATGGCTACACCTTC.

This clonotype was seen ten or more times. The chain is built from TRBV2 and TRBJ2-5; TRBD2 matches at 8 bases. Germline V gives CDR1 SNHLY, CDR2 FYNNEI. The CDR3 totals 17 residues. The V segment lost 7 bases and the J segment 4 bases; nucleotides outside the gene matches: 17. The CDR3 nucleotides read TGTGCCAGCATTCCGAGGGGCAGCGGGAGTGTCGGAGAGACCCAGTACTTC. Its translation: CASIPRGSGSVGETQYF.

This clonotype appeared a single time. Since the CDR3 does not end with the conserved phenylalanine or tryptophan, this likely comes from a read error. V usage is TRBV7-3 and J usage is TRBJ1-1; 7 bases are a match to TRBD1. The CDR3 loop spans 15 amino acids. The V and J ends lost 2 bases and 9 bases, in that order; junction bases with no gene match: 12. The germline gives CDR1 SGHTA, CDR2 FQGTGA. The CDR3 reads CASSLHGQAGGKAFY. The CDR3 DNA is TGTGCCAGCAGCTTACATGGACAGGCCGGGGGTAAAGCTTTCTAT.

This clonotype came up many times. This sequence joins TRBV30 and TRBJ1-2; the D gene is possibly TRBD1 (6 bases). This CDR3 comprises 15 residues. Looked up from germline, CDR1 is GTSNPN and CDR2 is SVGIG (reference sequence). Trimming pared 6 bases from V and 0 bases from J, leaving 17 bases between. The CDR3 spells CACSRDTRANYGYTF. The CDR3 DNA is TGTGCCTGCAGCCGGGACACAAGAGCTAACTATGGCTACACCTTC.

V gene TRBV19 combines with J gene TRBJ1-1; D remains ambiguous. The length of the CDR3 is 13 residues. From germline, CDR1 is LNHDA and CDR2 SQIVND (reference sequence). Trimming took off 4 bases at V and 8 bases at J, with 14 bases between the two ends. The CDR3 nucleotides read TGTGCCAGTAGTACTGCCCGGGTGCGAGAAGCTTTCTTT. As protein: CASSTARVREAFF.

In this sample, this clonotype turned up a few times. This chain connects TRBV19 to TRBJ2-2; 10 nucleotides line up with TRBD1. The germline CDR1 and CDR2 sequences are LNHDA and SQIVND (reference sequence). After removal of 8 bases from V and 3 bases from J, the junction contained 3 bases not matched to a gene. The CDR3 sequence is 14 residues long. In DNA, the CDR3 is TGTGCCAGTGGGGGACAGGGGTACACCGGGGAGCTGTTTTTT. It is translated as CASGGQGYTGELFF.

The chain recombines TRBV19 with TRBJ1-2; tentatively, D is TRBD1 (6 bases). Trimming took 5 bases from V and 4 from J, leaving 17 bases between them. Germline loops: CDR1 LNHDA, CDR2 SQIVND (reference sequence). The CDR3 consists of 15 residues. This CDR3 is CASSPQSGVGYGYTF. CDR3 DNA sequence: TGTGCCAGTAGTCCCCAGTCAGGGGTTGGCTATGGCTACACCTTC.